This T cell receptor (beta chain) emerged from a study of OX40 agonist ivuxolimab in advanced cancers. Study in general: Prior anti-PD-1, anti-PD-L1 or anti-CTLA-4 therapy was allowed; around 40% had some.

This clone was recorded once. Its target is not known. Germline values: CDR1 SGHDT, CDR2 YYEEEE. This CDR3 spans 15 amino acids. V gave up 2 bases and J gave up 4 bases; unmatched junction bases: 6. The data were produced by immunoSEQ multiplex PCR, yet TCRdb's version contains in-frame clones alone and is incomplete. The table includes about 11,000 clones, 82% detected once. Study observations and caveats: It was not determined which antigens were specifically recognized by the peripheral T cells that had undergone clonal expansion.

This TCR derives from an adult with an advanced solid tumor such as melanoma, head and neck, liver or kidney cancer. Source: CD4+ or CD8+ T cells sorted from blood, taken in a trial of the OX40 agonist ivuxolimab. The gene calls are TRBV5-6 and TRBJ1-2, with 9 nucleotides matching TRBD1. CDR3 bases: TGTGCCAGCAGCTTAACAGGGGGCCCGTCCTATGGCTACACCTTC. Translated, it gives CASSLTGGPSYGYTF.